The source of this T cell receptor beta chain is a study of blood T cell repertoires in COVID-19. As for the study in general: Sites across the United States, Italy and Spain contributed samples from acute and convalescent COVID-19. The analysed material was cDNA or gDNA that came from T cells, B-cell-depleted T cells, or PBMCs.

Trimming cost V 6 bases and J 5 bases, with 13 bases left between them. The CDR3 is 13 residues long. Germline values: CDR1 MNHEY, CDR2 SVGAGI. As originally analysed: Scientists estimated how many nucleated cells there were by amplifying reference gene primers. Only in-frame clones appear in the TCRdb table, and some are missing; sequencing was by immunoSEQ multiplex PCR. That table supplies the V and J calls and clone size; D and trimming were determined from the DNA. This table holds roughly 60,000 clones, 65% to 90% found once. The source material was peripheral blood. The receptor was derived from a human donor in a cohort sampled during active COVID-19. The genes are TRBV6-5 and TRBJ1-1; D gene unclear. The CDR3 bases are TGTGCCAGCAGGGTCCCGGGGAATACTGAAGCTTTCTTT. This codes for CASRVPGNTEAFF.